The source of this T cell receptor beta chain is a study of T cell responses to AZD1222 COVID-19 vaccine (TCRdb year 2021). For the wider study: AZD1222 recipients with second doses at about 4 weeks or about 12 weeks were pooled, because spike-specific TCR depth and breadth did not differ between schedules. TCR sequencing was performed for about 250 trial participants, of whom about 200 were given two doses of AZD1222 and approximately 25 were given two doses of MenACWY control vaccine. Enrollment into the trials was organized by age into subgroups of 18-55, 56-69 and 70-plus years, and those subgroups contained about 160, 30 and 59 TCR-sequenced participants, respectively. Overall study results and their limits: Epitopes outside the regions mutated in the B.1.351 and B.1.1.7 variants were reportedly recognized by nearly half of the unique spike-specific TCRs. Because no day 14 peak-response samples were available, the repertoires could be characterized only after the peak T cell response. The 56-69-year group was small, and its depth increase did not reach significance, likely because of low power. The whole spike protein was spanned by vaccine-associated CD4 TCRs, and dominant responses were seen in regions 160-218 and 743-854. Only five or six AZD1222 recipients were SARS-CoV-2 seropositive at baseline, limiting conclusions about previously exposed vaccinees. Spike-specific TCR breadth and depth rose significantly after two AZD1222 doses compared with day 0 and with MenACWY recipients. Most participants were white British and females outnumbered males, and the authors suggested that clonal diversity may have been underestimated.

The germline V gene (reference sequence) specifies MNHEY as CDR1 and SMNVEV as CDR2. Spanning cysteine to phenylalanine, the CDR3 consists of 17 amino acids. CDR3 DNA is the only sequence kept; it has 51 bases, read in frame from the first base. Here V drops 4 bases and J drops 4 bases, and the junction holds 14 bases not matched to any gene. This sample's time point label indicates: baseline before first vaccination. Vaccinee samples came from UK trials COV001 and COV002, including a single-blind randomized controlled phase 2/3 trial of AZD1222 (ChAdOx1 nCoV-19) in healthy adults. For TCRbeta chain sequencing, PBMC samples were collected from trial participants at day 0 and at day 28 after the second dose. Worth noting for this clone: The antigen it recognizes is unknown. The record has no base qualities; no much larger clone is one base away.

The CDR3 regions of human TCRbeta chains were subjected to immunosequencing. On the authors' methods: Repertoire TCRs were matched against a reference library of SARS-CoV-2-specific TCRs generated with the MIRA antigen-specificity platform. Breadth meant the fraction of unique TCRs that were SARS-CoV-2-associated, whereas depth meant the fraction of total T cells that were SARS-CoV-2-associated. Using the MIRA data, every spike-specific TCR was mapped to the spike region that the TCR reacted to and assigned to either a CD4 or a CD8 class. Log10-transformed breadth and depth values were compared by one-way ANOVA with Sidak's multiple comparisons tests. TCRdb stores this immuneACCESS table with in-frame sequences only. Part of the clones is absent; in the studies checked, under half of the shortfall reflects unresolved V genes, and no reason is known for the rest. V, J and clone size reflect that table, while D and trimming were determined from the DNA. In all, the sample holds 100,000 to 120,000 clones, and roughly four fifths of those were seen once. Roughly 5% of the sample lies in the top ten.

The chain was built from TRBV27 and TRBJ2-5, with 8 bases aligning to TRBD1. Sequenced material: peripheral blood, taken on day 0 of AZD1222 vaccination. This receptor was taken from an adult in good health. The CDR3 loop reads CASSSRLRQGSAETQYF. The bases are TGTGCCAGCAGTTCCCGCTTAAGACAGGGGTCGGCAGAGACCCAGTACTTC.